One T cell receptor (beta chain) is described in this entry. Its specificity is unknown. The germline CDR1 and CDR2 sequences are PRHDT and FYEKMQ (reference sequence). The CDR3 consists of 14 residues. Trimming took off 1 base at V and 5 bases at J, with 11 bases between the two ends. These data originate in a study of T cells in localized non-small cell lung cancer. Findings and caveats of the study: Higher blood T cell density went with longer overall survival.

Libraries were prepared by immunoSEQ multiplex PCR; TCRdb keeps only in-frame clonotypes and omits some of them. The data show 75,000 to 95,000 clones, with over 60% seen just once and about 19% held by the top ten. The genes are TRBV13 and TRBJ1-2; D uncertain. Here the sequenced sample was PBMCs, taken before any cancer treatment. The sequence derives from a man aged 35-75 years with stage II squamous cell lung carcinoma. The CDR3 loop is CASSLVRNRYGYTF. In nucleotides, the CDR3 is TGTGCCAGCAGCTTAGTCAGGAATCGGTATGGCTACACCTTC.